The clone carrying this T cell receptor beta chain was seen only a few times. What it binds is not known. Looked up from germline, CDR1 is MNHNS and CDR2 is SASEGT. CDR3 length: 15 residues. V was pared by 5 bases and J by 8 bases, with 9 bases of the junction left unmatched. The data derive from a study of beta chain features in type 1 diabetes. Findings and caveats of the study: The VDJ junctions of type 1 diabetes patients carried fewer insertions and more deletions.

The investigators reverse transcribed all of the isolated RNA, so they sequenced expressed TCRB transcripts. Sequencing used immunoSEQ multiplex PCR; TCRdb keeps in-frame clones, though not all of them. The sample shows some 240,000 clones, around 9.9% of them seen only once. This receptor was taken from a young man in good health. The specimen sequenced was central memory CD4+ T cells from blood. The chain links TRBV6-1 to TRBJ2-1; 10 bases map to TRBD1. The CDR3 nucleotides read TGTGCCAGCAGTTCCCGGGACAGGGGAGGGGATGAGCAGTTCTTC. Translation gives CASSSRDRGGDEQFF.